This note documents a single T cell receptor beta chain sequence. These data belong to a study of shared clonotypes between healthy human individuals. The CDR3 contains 13 residues. J gave up 4 bases and V 10 bases, and 10 bases lay outside the gene matches. Germline V CDR1 and CDR2: MNHNY, SVGAGI (reference sequence). The assay was immunoSEQ multiplex PCR, and TCRdb's table has in-frame clones only and misses some. The sample lists about 1.1 million clones, around 78% seen once, with around 0.6% in the top ten. The sample comprised memory CD4+ T cells from PBMCs. Subset in this sample: CD45RA-negative fraction. The TCR comes from a man aged 18 to 29 in good health. Some clones in this sample may be carry-over from other donors' samples. The chain combines TRBV6-6 with TRBJ2-7; 7 bases map to TRBD1. CDR3 nucleotide sequence: TGTGCCACCAAGGCAGGGGGAAGGTACGAGCAGTACTTC. Translation: CATKAGGRYEQYF.